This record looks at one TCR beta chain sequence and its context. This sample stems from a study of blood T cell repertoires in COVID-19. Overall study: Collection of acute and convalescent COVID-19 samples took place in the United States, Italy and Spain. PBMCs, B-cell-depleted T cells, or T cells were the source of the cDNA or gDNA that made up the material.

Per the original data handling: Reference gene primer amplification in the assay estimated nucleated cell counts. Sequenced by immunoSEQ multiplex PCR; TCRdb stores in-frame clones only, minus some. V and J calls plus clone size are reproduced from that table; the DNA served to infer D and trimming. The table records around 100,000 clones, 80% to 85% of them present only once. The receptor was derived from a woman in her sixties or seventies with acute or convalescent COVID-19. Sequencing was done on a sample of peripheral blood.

For the CDR3, the DNA is TGCGCCAGCAGCCGGGACAGGGGGTCGGAGACCCAGTACTTC. It specifies CASSRDRGSETQYF. J is TRBJ2-5 and V is TRBV5-1; TRBD1 matches at 11 bases. V trimming: 4 bases; J trimming: 5 bases; junction bases outside the gene matches: 4. CDR1 and CDR2 from the germline V gene are SGHRS and YFSETQ. The CDR3 has 14 residues. Full variable domain (outside the CDR3, taken from reference TRBV5-1 and TRBJ2-5): KAGVTQTPRYLIKTRGQQVTLSCSPISGHRSVSWYQQTPGQGLQFLFEYFSETQRNKGNFPGRFSGRQFSNSRSEMNVSTLELGDSALYLCASSRDRGSETQYFGPGTRLLVL.